These T cell receptor beta chains were read from a single sample in a study of tumor-infiltrating lymphocytes in primary liver carcinoma. TCRdb used MiXCR to reprocess the multiplex PCR reads, holding one entry per CDR3 protein. The sample carries 100,000 to 150,000 distinct CDR3 sequences, 60% to 75% recorded once. The source material was liver tumor tissue from sampling region 3. These receptors originate from a woman aged 55-70 years with primary liver carcinoma and hepatitis B virus infection. Both conserved end residues are part of each CDR3. The D gene is left open where the match is weak. The listing skips clone size in some rows; elsewhere it reads once, few, many or a size class.

j_call,v_call,d_call,clone_size,cdr3_length,cdr3_aa
TRBJ2-1,TRBV11-2,TRBD2,-,17,CASSPGTGGGRGNDQFF
TRBJ2-7,TRBV6-1,TRBD1,many,13,CASSDRDRNEQYF
TRBJ2-5,TRBV11-2,TRBD2,-,16,CSSSYSSGSGRETQYF
TRBJ2-7,TRBV13,TRBD2,once,15,CAGSSGLAGFYEQYF
TRBJ2-5,TRBV11-2,-,-,16,CASNPYGRRTQETQYF
TRBJ2-3,TRBV11-2,TRBD1,-,15,CASSLEQGATDTQCF
TRBJ2-2,TRBV11-2,-,-,13,CASSLDRIGGLFF
TRBJ2-2,TRBV11-2,TRBD2,many,15,CASSPLRLASGELFF
TRBJ2-7,TRBV29-1,-,-,16,CSVALTRQVAGSEQYF
TRBJ1-2,TRBV7-9,-,many,12,CASSLAQYGYTF
TRBJ2-5,TRBV11-2,-,-,16,CTSSIRLADYQETQYF
TRBJ1-4,TRBV30,-,-,14,CAWSLGGLGENLFF
TRBJ1-1,TRBV5-1,-,-,13,CASSLLHGDEAFF
TRBJ2-7,TRBV7-2,-,once,16,CASSLFGVSSSYEQYF
TRBJ1-2,TRBV11-2,-,few,13,CASSPDGIYGYTF
TRBJ2-1,TRBV29-1,-,many,14,CSVNSRFSYNEQFF
TRBJ2-1,TRBV4-1,-,many,17,CASSEGTDPSARREQFF
TRBJ2-4,TRBV11-2,-,-,13,CACSLESTNIQYF
TRBJ2-6,TRBV30,-,-,14,CAWRFASVANVLTF
TRBJ2-6,TRBV4-1,-,many,18,CASSQKVTGDPGANVLTF